This T cell receptor (beta chain) was obtained from a study of early T cells in non-severe SARS-CoV-2 infection (dated by TCRdb to the early 2020s). About the investigation overall: Because TCR sequencing relied on bulk RNA taken from unsorted whole blood, pairing of alpha and beta chains was not possible.

Overall study outcomes, separate from this receptor: Matching against VDJdb was skewed toward anti-spike CD8 responses, likely underestimated virus-specific expansions, and missed private and CD4 specificities.

This clonotype was counted ten times or more. Its recognized antigen is unknown. Qualities for individual bases were not recorded, and no much larger clone is one base off. The study was a case-control design nested within a healthcare worker cohort in London, UK, with weekly nasopharyngeal swab PCR tests and blood sampling. Healthcare workers were recruited between 23 and 31 March 2020, during the week of the UK lockdown, and were followed weekly for up to roughly 16 weeks. The receptor library was made with 5' RACE. The run used a NextSeq 500. In the TCR library protocol, unique molecular identifiers were attached to individual cDNA molecules to correct for PCR bias and sequencing error. TCR alpha and beta chains were both sequenced, and the abundances of alpha and beta sequences in each sample were closely correlated with each other. As for the original processing: V gene, J gene and CDR3 annotation of TCR sequences was performed with Decombinator V4. Expanded TCRs were defined as changing significantly between any two time points under a Poisson model with p below 0.0001. TCR abundances were normalised to the total number of TCRs sequenced in each sample and reported as counts per million. VDJdb, accessed on 1 November 2021, was searched for TCRs annotated for CMV, EBV and SARS-CoV-2, and TCRs annotated for more than one antigen were excluded. TCRdb trimmed the raw reads at Q25, called clones with MiXCR and kept productive beta chains. One record per CDR3 amino acid sequence lists the most common genes and DNA. These V and J calls derive from TCRdb rather than the authors' analysis. For this sample there are roughly 46,000 distinct CDR3 sequences; approximately 9% appear just once. Approximately 5.7% of the sample is taken by the ten largest.

This material consisted of whole blood, taken at baseline. The TCR sequence derives from an adult who was a healthcare worker with PCR-confirmed SARS-CoV-2 infection or an uninfected control (not recorded which).

This receptor carries the CDR3 CASSATWEQFF. In nucleotides, the sequence is TGTGCCAGCAGCGCAACCTGGGAGCAGTTCTTC. The rearrangement joined TRBV28 to TRBJ2-1, with the identity of the D gene unclear. For CDR1 and CDR2, the germline V gene lists MDHEN and SYDVKM. Cut back by 6 bases and 10 bases, the V and J ends lie 10 bases apart. From its cysteine to its phenylalanine, the CDR3 spans 11 amino acids. Solely the CDR3 DNA is kept, with 33 bases framed from the first base. Where the CDR3 stops, the reference TRBV28 and TRBJ2-1 genes take over; the full variable domain is DVKVTQSSRYLVKRTGEKVFLECVQDMDHENMFWYRQDPGLGLRLIYFSYDVKMKEKGDIPEGYSVSREKKERFSLILESASTNQTSMYLCASSATWEQFFGPGTRLTVL.